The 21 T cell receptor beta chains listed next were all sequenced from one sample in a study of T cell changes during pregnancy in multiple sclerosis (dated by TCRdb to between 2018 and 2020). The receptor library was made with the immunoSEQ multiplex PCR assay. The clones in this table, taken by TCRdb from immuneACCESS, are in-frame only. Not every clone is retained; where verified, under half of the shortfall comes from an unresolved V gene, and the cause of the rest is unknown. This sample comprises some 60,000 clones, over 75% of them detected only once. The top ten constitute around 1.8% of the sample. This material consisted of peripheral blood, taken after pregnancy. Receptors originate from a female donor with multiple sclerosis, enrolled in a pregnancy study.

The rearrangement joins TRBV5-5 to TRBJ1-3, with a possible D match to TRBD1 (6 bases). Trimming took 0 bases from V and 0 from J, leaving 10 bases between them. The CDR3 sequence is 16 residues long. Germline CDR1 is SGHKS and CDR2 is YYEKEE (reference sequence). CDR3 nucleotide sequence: TGTGCCAGCAGCTTGGGAGGGACACTCTCTGGAAACACCATATATTTT. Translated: CASSLGGTLSGNTIYF.

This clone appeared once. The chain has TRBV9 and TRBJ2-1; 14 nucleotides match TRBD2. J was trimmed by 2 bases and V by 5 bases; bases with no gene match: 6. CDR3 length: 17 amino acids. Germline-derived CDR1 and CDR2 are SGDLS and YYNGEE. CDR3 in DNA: TGTGCCAGCAGTCTGGGACTAGCGGGGGCCACCTACAATGAGCAGTTCTTC. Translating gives CASSLGLAGATYNEQFF.

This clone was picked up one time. In DNA form, the CDR3 reads TGTGCCAGCACCGCGGGGGGGGAGCTGTTTTTT. Protein sequence: CASTAGGELFF. The chain uses TRBV27 and TRBJ2-2; perhaps TRBD2 as D (6 bases). Trimming took off 7 bases at V and 8 bases at J, with 8 bases between the two ends. Germline V lookup: CDR1 MNHEY, CDR2 SMNVEV (reference sequence). This CDR3 contains 11 residues.

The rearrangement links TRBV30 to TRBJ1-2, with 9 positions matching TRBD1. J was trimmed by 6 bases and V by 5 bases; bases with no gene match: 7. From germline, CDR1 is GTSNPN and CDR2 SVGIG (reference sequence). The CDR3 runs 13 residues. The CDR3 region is CAWGDREGHGYTF. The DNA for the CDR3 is TGTGCCTGGGGGGACAGGGAAGGGCATGGCTACACCTTC.

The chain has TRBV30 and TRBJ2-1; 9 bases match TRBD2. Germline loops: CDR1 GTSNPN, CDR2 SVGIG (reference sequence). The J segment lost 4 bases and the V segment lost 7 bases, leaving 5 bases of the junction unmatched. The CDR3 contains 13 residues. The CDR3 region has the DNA TGTGCCTCTGCGGGGGGGAGTTACAATGAGCAGTTCTTC. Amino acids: CASAGGSYNEQFF.

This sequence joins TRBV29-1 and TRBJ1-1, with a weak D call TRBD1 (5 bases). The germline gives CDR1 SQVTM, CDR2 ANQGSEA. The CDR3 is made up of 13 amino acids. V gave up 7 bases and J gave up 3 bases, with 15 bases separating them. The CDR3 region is CSAEDPGYTEAFF. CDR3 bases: TGCAGCGCCGAGGATCCAGGGTACACTGAAGCTTTCTTT.

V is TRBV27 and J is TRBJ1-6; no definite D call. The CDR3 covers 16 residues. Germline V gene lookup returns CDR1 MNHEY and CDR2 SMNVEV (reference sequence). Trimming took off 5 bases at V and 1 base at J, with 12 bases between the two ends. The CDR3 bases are TGTGCCAGCAGTCCCTCCGGAGGGTCCTATAATTCACCCCTCCACTTT. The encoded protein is CASSPSGGSYNSPLHF.

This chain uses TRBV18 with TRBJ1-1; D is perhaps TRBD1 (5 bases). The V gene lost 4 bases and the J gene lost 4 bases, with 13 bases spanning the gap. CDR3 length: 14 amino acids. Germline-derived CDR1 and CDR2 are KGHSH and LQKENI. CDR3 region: CASSLATGTTEAFF. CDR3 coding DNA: TGTGCCAGCTCACTGGCCACAGGAACCACTGAAGCTTTCTTT.

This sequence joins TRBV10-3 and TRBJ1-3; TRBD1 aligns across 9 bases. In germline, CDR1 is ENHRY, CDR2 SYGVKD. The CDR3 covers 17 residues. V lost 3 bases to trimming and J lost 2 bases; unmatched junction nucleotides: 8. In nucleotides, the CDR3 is TGTGCCATCAGTGACCCCTCCCGACAGGGGGCTGGAAACACCATATATTTT. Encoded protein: CAISDPSRQGAGNTIYF.

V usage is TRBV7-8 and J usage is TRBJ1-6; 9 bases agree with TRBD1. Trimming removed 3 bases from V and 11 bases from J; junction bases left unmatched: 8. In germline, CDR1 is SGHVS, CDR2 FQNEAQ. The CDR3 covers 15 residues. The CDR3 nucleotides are TGTGCCAGCAGCTTCCCCGGGACAGGGCGGCCACCCCTCCACTTT. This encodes CASSFPGTGRPPLHF.

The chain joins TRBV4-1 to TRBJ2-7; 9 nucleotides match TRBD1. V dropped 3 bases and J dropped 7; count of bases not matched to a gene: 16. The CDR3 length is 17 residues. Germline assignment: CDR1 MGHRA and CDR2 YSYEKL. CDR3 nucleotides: TGCGCCAGCAGCCAGGAACCTGGGACAGGGCCTCGGGGGGAGCAGTACTTC. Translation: CASSQEPGTGPRGEQYF.

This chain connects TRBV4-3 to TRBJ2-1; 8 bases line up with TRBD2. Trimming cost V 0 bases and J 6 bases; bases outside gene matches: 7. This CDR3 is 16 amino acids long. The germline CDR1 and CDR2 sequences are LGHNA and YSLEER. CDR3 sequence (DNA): TGCGCCAGCAGCCAAGATTGGGCGGGGGGCTTCAATGAGCAGTTCTTC. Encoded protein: CASSQDWAGGFNEQFF.

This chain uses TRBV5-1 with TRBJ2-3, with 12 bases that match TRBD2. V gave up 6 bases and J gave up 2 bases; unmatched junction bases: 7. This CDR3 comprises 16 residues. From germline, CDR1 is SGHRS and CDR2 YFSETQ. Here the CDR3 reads CASTLLAGGDTDTQYF. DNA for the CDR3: TGCGCCAGCACACTGCTAGCGGGGGGGGACACAGATACGCAGTATTTT.

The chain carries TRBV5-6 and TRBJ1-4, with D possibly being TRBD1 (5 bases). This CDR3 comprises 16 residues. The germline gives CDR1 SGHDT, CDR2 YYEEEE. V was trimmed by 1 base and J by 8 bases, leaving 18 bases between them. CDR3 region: CASSLFGGTPGEKLFF. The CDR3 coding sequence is TGTGCCAGCAGCTTGTTTGGAGGGACGCCAGGCGAAAAACTGTTTTTT.

The CDR3 coding sequence is TGTGCCTGGAGTGAGGGGACAGGGGCCTACGAGCAGTACTTC. This gives the protein CAWSEGTGAYEQYF. V usage is TRBV30 and J usage is TRBJ2-7; 10 bases are shared with TRBD1. Per the germline V gene, CDR1 is GTSNPN and CDR2 is SVGIG (reference sequence). The CDR3 is made up of 14 amino acids. Unmatched junction bases numbered 2, after V lost 1 base and J lost 2 bases.

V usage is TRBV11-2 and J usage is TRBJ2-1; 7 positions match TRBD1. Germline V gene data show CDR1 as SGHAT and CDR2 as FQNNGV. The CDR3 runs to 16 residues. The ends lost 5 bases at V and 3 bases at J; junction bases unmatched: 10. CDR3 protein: CASSRGPNPFYNEQFF. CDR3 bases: TGTGCCAGCAGCAGGGGGCCCAACCCTTTCTACAATGAGCAGTTCTTC.

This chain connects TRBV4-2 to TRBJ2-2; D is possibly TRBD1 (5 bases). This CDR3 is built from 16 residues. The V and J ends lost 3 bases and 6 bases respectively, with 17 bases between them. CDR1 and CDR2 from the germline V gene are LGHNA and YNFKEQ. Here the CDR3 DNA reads TGTGCCAGCAGCCACACACAGGACGGCAGCTCCGGGGAGCTGTTTTTT. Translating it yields CASSHTQDGSSGELFF.

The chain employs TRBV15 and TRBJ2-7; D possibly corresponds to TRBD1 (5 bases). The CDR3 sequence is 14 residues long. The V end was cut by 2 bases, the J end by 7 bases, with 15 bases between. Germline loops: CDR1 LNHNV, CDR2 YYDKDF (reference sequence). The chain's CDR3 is CATSRPGSVEEQYF. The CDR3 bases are TGTGCCACCAGCAGACCAGGGTCGGTTGAAGAGCAGTACTTC.

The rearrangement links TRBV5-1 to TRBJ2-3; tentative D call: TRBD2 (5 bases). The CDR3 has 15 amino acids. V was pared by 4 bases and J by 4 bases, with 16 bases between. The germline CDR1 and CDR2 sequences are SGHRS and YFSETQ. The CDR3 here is CASSPPSPGSDTQYF. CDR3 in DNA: TGCGCCAGCAGCCCACCCAGTCCGGGGTCAGATACGCAGTATTTT.

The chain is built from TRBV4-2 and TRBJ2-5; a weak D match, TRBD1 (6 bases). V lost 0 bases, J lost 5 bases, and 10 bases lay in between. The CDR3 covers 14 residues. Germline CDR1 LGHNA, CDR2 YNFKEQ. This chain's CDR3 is CASSQDRQVETQYF. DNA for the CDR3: TGTGCCAGCAGCCAAGATAGACAGGTGGAGACCCAGTACTTC.

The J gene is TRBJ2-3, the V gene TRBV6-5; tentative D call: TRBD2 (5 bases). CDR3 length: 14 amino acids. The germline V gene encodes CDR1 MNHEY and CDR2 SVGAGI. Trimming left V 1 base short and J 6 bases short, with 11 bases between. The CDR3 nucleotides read TGTGCCAGCAGTTACTACCGGGGTCGGGATACGCAGTATTTT. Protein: CASSYYRGRDTQYF.